What follows is one T cell receptor beta chain and its context. This sample is part of a study of CD8 T cells in Susac syndrome. V shed 2 bases and J shed 7 bases, with 12 bases lying between them. The CDR3 has 13 amino acids. The RNA input was 0.5 to 1 ug, and it was reverse transcribed with random hexamers. TCRdb re-called the immunoSEQ multiplex PCR reads through MiXCR, storing one row per CDR3 protein. This sample carries around 230,000 distinct CDR3 sequences, 90% to 96% of them seen once, and the ten largest clones take approximately 0.1%. Sequenced sample: CD4+ T cells from PBMCs. The origin of this receptor is a human donor with Susac syndrome. This chain links TRBV12-3 or TRBV12-4 with TRBJ2-7, with no clear D. In nucleotides, the CDR3 is TGTGCCAGCAGTTTAAACCCACCAGGAGAGCAGTACTTC. Translation gives CASSLNPPGEQYF.